Detailed here is one T cell receptor beta chain. The data were produced by immunoSEQ multiplex PCR, yet TCRdb's version contains in-frame clones alone and is incomplete. This sample has 55,000 to 70,000 clones, with about 91% found just once. The sample comes from a study of T cell changes during pregnancy in multiple sclerosis. The CDR3 runs 16 residues. Germline values: CDR1 SGHRS, CDR2 YFSETQ. J was trimmed by 0 bases and V by 0 bases; bases with no gene match: 5. This receptor was identified in a female donor in good health, enrolled as a control in a pregnancy study. The sample here was peripheral blood, taken in the second trimester of pregnancy. V is TRBV5-1 and J is TRBJ1-1; 7 bases are shared with TRBD1. The CDR3 loop reads CASSLETGWMNTEAFF. The CDR3 nucleotides are TGCGCCAGCAGCTTGGAGACAGGGTGGATGAACACTGAAGCTTTCTTT.